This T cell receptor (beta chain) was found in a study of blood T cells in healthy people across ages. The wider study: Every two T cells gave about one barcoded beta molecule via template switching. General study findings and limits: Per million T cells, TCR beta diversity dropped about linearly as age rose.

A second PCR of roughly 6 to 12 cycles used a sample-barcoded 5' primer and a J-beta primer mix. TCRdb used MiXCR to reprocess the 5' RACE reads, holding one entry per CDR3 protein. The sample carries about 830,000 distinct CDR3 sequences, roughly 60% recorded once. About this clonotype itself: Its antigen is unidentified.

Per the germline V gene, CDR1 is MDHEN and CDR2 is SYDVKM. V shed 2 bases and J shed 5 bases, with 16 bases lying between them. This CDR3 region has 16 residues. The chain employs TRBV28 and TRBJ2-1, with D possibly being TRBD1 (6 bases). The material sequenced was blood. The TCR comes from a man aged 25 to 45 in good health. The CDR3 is CASSLHAGAPHNEQFF. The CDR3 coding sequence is TGTGCCAGCAGTTTACATGCAGGGGCTCCTCACAATGAGCAGTTCTTC.